The 29 T cell receptor beta chains in this list originate from one sample, sequenced in a study of response to subunit inactivated influenza vaccine listed by TCRdb under 2018. The library was produced with RT-PCR. The listed sequencing device is Illumina HiSeq 2500. TCRdb took the public reads, trimmed them with fastp at Q25, ran MiXCR for clone calling and kept in-frame beta chains. Identical CDR3 protein sequences are pooled into one entry, listed with their most common genes and DNA. In this sample the table shows just over 300,000 distinct CDR3 sequences, about a fifth of which occur a single time. Roughly a tenth of the sample comes from the top ten. The sample here was PBMCs from blood, taken about 20 months after vaccination. These receptors were obtained from a man aged 50 to 69 who received an inactivated influenza vaccine. Donor details come from another sample of the same person, matched by shared clones.

The CDR3 sequence is CASRATGTGGYTF. The CDR3 nucleotides read TGTGCCAGCAGAGCGACAGGAACGGGGGGCTACACCTTC. This chain connects TRBV2 to TRBJ1-2; tentatively, D is TRBD1 (6 bases). The germline V and J ends were trimmed by 6 bases and 8 bases, with 16 bases remaining between them. The germline V gene has CDR1 SNHLY and CDR2 FYNNEI. CDR3 length equals 13 residues.

V is TRBV6-1 and J is TRBJ2-5; TRBD2 matches 12 bases. In germline, CDR1 is MNHNS, CDR2 SASEGT. With V trimmed by 6 bases and J by 5 bases, 7 bases remained unmatched. The CDR3 is made up of 15 amino acids. The DNA of the CDR3 is TGTGCCAGCAGCCTAGCGGGAGGGCCATGGGAGACCCAGTACTTC. Its translation is CASSLAGGPWETQYF.

The chain couples TRBV4-1 to TRBJ2-1, with TRBD2 matching 11 bases. The CDR3 loop spans 16 amino acids. The V gene's germline CDR1 is MGHRA and CDR2 YSYEKL. V lost 0 bases to trimming and J lost 6 bases; unmatched junction nucleotides: 4. The CDR3 DNA follows: TGCGCCAGCAGCCAAGAAGTAGCGGGGGGGATCAATGAGCAGTTCTTC. This codes for CASSQEVAGGINEQFF.

This clonotype was found a few times. This sequence joins TRBV12-3 or TRBV12-4 and TRBJ2-7; possible D gene TRBD1, 6 bases. There are 13 residues in the CDR3. Trimming cost V 6 bases and J 3 bases, with 12 bases left between them. DNA of the CDR3: TGTGCCAGCAGCCACACAGGGAGCTACGAGCAGTACTTC. This gives the protein CASSHTGSYEQYF.

This chain joins TRBV5-1 and TRBJ2-7; D not certain. The CDR3 loop spans 15 amino acids. V was shortened by 4 bases and J by 1 base, with 15 bases between the two germline ends. CDR1 is SGHRS and CDR2 is YFSETQ in the germline V gene. DNA for the CDR3: TGCGCCAGCAGCCTAATTTACTTTGGGTCCTACGAGCAGTACTTC. It yields the protein CASSLIYFGSYEQYF.

This chain connects TRBV20-1 to TRBJ2-1; TRBD1 or TRBD2 may be the D gene (5 bases each). Germline V gene data show CDR1 as DFQATT and CDR2 as SNEGSKA (reference sequence). Trimming removed 5 bases at V and 0 bases at J, with 11 bases between. The CDR3 has 14 residues. The CDR3 sequence: CSAVDTSSYNEQFF. CDR3 bases: TGCAGTGCTGTGGACACTAGCTCCTACAATGAGCAGTTCTTC.

This clonotype was counted only a few times. CDR3 residues: CAISESGGSSYEQYF. CDR3 sequence (DNA): TGTGCCATCAGTGAGTCGGGGGGCAGCTCCTACGAGCAGTACTTC. This sequence joins TRBV10-3 and TRBJ2-7; D could derive from TRBD1 or TRBD2 (6 bases each). This CDR3 has 15 residues. V gave up 0 bases and J gave up 0 bases, with 9 bases separating them. Germline V gene sequence: CDR1 ENHRY, CDR2 SYGVKD.

CDR3 residues: CASSFVLNTGELFF. In DNA form, the CDR3 reads TGTGCCAGCAGTTTCGTATTGAACACCGGGGAGCTGTTTTTT. The V and J genes are TRBV2 and TRBJ2-2; D is ambiguous. Germline assignment: CDR1 SNHLY and CDR2 FYNNEI. This CDR3 has 14 residues. Trimming left V 5 bases short and J 1 base short, with 8 bases between.

This sequence joins TRBV4-2 and TRBJ2-5, with TRBD2 matching over 12 bases. V shed 1 base, J shed 1 base, and the junction held 4 bases outside the gene matches. This CDR3 comprises 17 residues. CDR1 is LGHNA and CDR2 is YNFKEQ in the germline V gene. CDR3 loop: CASSQAGTSGFQETQYF. The DNA for the CDR3 is TGTGCCAGCAGCCAAGCAGGGACTAGCGGGTTCCAAGAGACCCAGTACTTC.

This clonotype was seen only a few times. This chain uses TRBV10-3 with TRBJ2-5; a weak D match, TRBD2 (5 bases). The germline V and J ends were trimmed by 3 bases and 4 bases, with 12 bases remaining between them. The CDR3 contains 14 residues. CDR1 is ENHRY, CDR2 SYGVKD, per germline. CDR3 sequence reads: CAISDVGGGETQYF. CDR3 bases: TGTGCCATCAGTGATGTTGGTGGAGGAGAGACCCAGTACTTC.

On this clonotype itself: A junction end diverges from the germline sequence, so it may reflect a read error. V gene TRBV6-1 combines with J gene TRBJ1-2, with D uncertain. The CDR3 loop spans 15 amino acids. CDR1 and CDR2 (germline): MNHNS, SASEGT. CDR3 in amino acids: CASSLRGNHLSLQAF. The DNA for the CDR3 is TGTGCCAGCAGCCTCAGAGGCAACCACCTCTCGCTACAAGCCTTC.

The chain has TRBV11-2 and TRBJ2-5; D unresolved. CDR1 is SGHAT, CDR2 FQNNGV, per germline. The CDR3 has 15 amino acids. The germline V and J ends were trimmed by 5 bases and 5 bases, with 18 bases remaining between them. This chain's CDR3 is CASSDRVPPGETQYF. The CDR3 region has the DNA TGTGCCAGCAGCGACCGGGTCCCTCCTGGGGAGACCCAGTACTTC. The full variable domain, its missing parts supplied by reference TRBV11-2 and TRBJ2-5, is EAGVAQSPRYKIIEKRQSVAFWCNPISGHATLYWYQQILGQGPKLLIQFQNNGVVDDSQLPKDRFSAERLKGVDSTLKIQPAKLEDSAVYLCASSDRVPPGETQYFGPGTRLLVL.

The sample holds a few counts of this clonotype. This rearrangement joins TRBV28 to TRBJ2-6, with 9 bases matching TRBD2. The J segment lost 0 bases and the V segment lost 3 bases, leaving 3 bases of the junction unmatched. Germline CDR1 MDHEN, CDR2 SYDVKM. The CDR3 extends over 17 amino acids. The CDR3 is CASSFPSGTSGANVLTF. In nucleotides, the CDR3 is TGTGCCAGCAGTTTCCCTAGCGGGACCTCTGGGGCCAACGTCCTGACTTTC.

The chain joins TRBV12-3 or TRBV12-4 to TRBJ2-7, with 15 nucleotides matching TRBD2. J was trimmed by 6 bases and V by 8 bases; bases with no gene match: 8. The CDR3 has 15 amino acids. CDR3 sequence reads: CASGTPGLAGGEQYF. The DNA for the CDR3 is TGTGCCAGCGGGACTCCGGGACTAGCGGGGGGCGAGCAGTACTTC.

The table lists this clonotype with a few counts. The chain uses TRBV2 and TRBJ2-2; TRBD2 matches at 12 bases. V lost 6 bases and J lost 1; bases outside the gene matches: 9. Germline V gene lookup returns CDR1 SNHLY and CDR2 FYNNEI. The CDR3 extends over 18 amino acids. The CDR3 sequence: CASSKTRTSGMNTGELFF. DNA for the CDR3: TGTGCCAGCAGCAAAACCAGGACTAGCGGGATGAACACCGGGGAGCTGTTTTTT. The entire variable domain, with the rest obtained from reference TRBV2 and TRBJ2-2, is as follows: EPEVTQTPSHQVTQMGQEVILRCVPISNHLYFYWYRQILGQKVEFLVSFYNNEISEKSEIFDDQFSVERPDGSNFTLKIRSTKLEDSAMYFCASSKTRTSGMNTGELFFGEGSRLTVL.

DNA for the CDR3: TGCAGTGCTAGAGATCTCAGGGGGCAACAAGAGACCCAGTACTTC. Protein: CSARDLRGQQETQYF. The chain joins TRBV20-1 to TRBJ2-5; TRBD1 matches 8 bases. The V and J ends lost 0 bases and 2 bases, in that order; junction bases with no gene match: 5. The CDR3 covers 15 residues. CDR1 is DFQATT and CDR2 is SNEGSKA in the germline V gene (reference sequence).

About this clonotype itself: A much larger clone lies a single base off, so this may be a read error. CDR3 protein: CAGSGGRGTEAFF. CDR3 nucleotide sequence: TGTGCCGGCAGTGGCGGGCGGGGGACTGAAGCTTTCTTT. The V gene is TRBV2, the J gene TRBJ1-1, with a possible D match to TRBD1 (5 bases). The CDR3 covers 13 residues. Germline V CDR1 and CDR2: SNHLY, FYNNEI.

The chain carries TRBV7-9 and TRBJ2-2; the D is unclear. V gave up 11 bases and J gave up 3 bases, with 4 bases separating them. The CDR3 totals 10 residues. Germline V gene sequence: CDR1 SEHNR, CDR2 FQNEAQ (reference sequence). The CDR3 is CAGYTGELFF. CDR3 DNA: TGTGCCGGTTACACCGGGGAGCTGTTTTTT.

The chain employs TRBV13 and TRBJ1-4; no clear D gene. Germline V lookup: CDR1 PRHDT, CDR2 FYEKMQ (reference sequence). The ends were cut back, 8 bases at V and 3 bases at J, with 19 bases in the middle. This CDR3 comprises 16 residues. CDR3 region: CASAVLGGAANEKLFF. CDR3 bases: TGTGCCAGCGCCGTTCTCGGAGGCGCGGCTAATGAAAAACTGTTTTTT.

The count of this clonotype is one. The chain uses TRBV18 and TRBJ2-3, with TRBD1 matching over 9 bases. Germline values: CDR1 KGHSH, CDR2 LQKENI. Trimming removed 8 bases from V and 6 bases from J; junction bases left unmatched: 9. The CDR3 length is 14 residues. In DNA, the CDR3 is TGTGCCAGCATACGGACAGGGGCTGGGGATACGCAGTATTTT. It is translated as CASIRTGAGDTQYF.

The rearrangement joins TRBV19 to TRBJ2-1, with D perhaps matching TRBD2 (7 bases). The length of the CDR3 is 16 residues. Deletions cut 1 base from V and 7 bases from J, with 17 bases between. CDR1 is LNHDA, CDR2 SQIVND, per germline (reference sequence). CDR3 DNA sequence: TGTGCCAGTAGTATAGCCGCCGGACTAGGGGGGAATGAGCAGTTCTTC. This encodes CASSIAAGLGGNEQFF.

The chain uses TRBV4-1 and TRBJ2-7; 11 bases match TRBD2. The ends lost 4 bases at V and 0 bases at J; junction bases unmatched: 11. From germline, CDR1 is MGHRA and CDR2 YSYEKL. This CDR3 spans 18 amino acids. Here the CDR3 reads CASSLQPGLAALSYEQYF. In nucleotides, the CDR3 is TGCGCCAGCAGCCTCCAACCGGGACTAGCGGCCCTCTCCTACGAGCAGTACTTC.

This clonotype was seen a handful of times. The genes are TRBV28 and TRBJ2-5; TRBD2 matches at 15 bases. CDR3 length: 16 amino acids. With V trimmed by 5 bases and J by 4 bases, 5 bases remained unmatched. Germline V gives CDR1 MDHEN, CDR2 SYDVKM. CDR3 residues: CASSTTGLAGGETQYF. Written as DNA, the CDR3 is TGTGCCAGCAGTACCACGGGACTAGCGGGAGGAGAGACCCAGTACTTC.

The genes are TRBV7-2 and TRBJ1-2; possible D gene TRBD1, 5 bases. Trimming shortened V by 1 base and J by 4 bases, and 10 bases separated the two germline ends. The CDR3 length is 14 residues. CDR1 and CDR2 (germline): SGHTA, FQGNSA. CDR3 residues: CASSLGPGFYGYTF. The CDR3 coding sequence is TGTGCCAGCAGCTTAGGTCCAGGGTTCTATGGCTACACCTTC.

The gene calls are TRBV10-2 and TRBJ2-1; D call uncertain. The V and J ends lost 7 bases and 0 bases respectively, with 13 bases between them. The CDR3 loop spans 15 amino acids. Germline V gene data show CDR1 as WSHSY and CDR2 as SAAADI. In nucleotides, the CDR3 is TGCGCCAGCACTGAATGGGGTTTCTCCTACAATGAGCAGTTCTTC. Protein sequence: CASTEWGFSYNEQFF.

This chain joins TRBV5-4 and TRBJ2-5; D possibly corresponds to TRBD2 (5 bases). The V gene lost 0 bases and the J gene lost 5 bases, with 11 bases spanning the gap. Looked up from germline, CDR1 is SGHNT and CDR2 is YYREEE (reference sequence). CDR3 length equals 14 residues. CDR3 DNA sequence: TGTGCCAGCAGCTTGGAGCTAGCACGTGAGACCCAGTACTTC. Translated, it gives CASSLELARETQYF.

The CDR3 loop reads CASSYFAARSLSPVTDTQYF. The CDR3 nucleotides read TGTGCCAGCAGTTATTTTGCCGCCCGATCTCTTTCTCCTGTAACAGATACGCAGTATTTT. The chain joins TRBV6-2 or TRBV6-3 to TRBJ2-3; D is unresolved. CDR1 is MNHEY and CDR2 is SVGEGT in the germline V gene. V gave up 3 bases and J gave up 3 bases, with 28 bases separating them. The CDR3 contains 20 residues.

V gene TRBV24-1 combines with J gene TRBJ1-5; D unclear. Deletions cut 5 bases from V and 6 bases from J, with 10 bases between. The germline V gene has CDR1 KGHDR and CDR2 SFDVKD. The CDR3 is 13 amino acids. The CDR3 nucleotides read TGTGCCACCAGTGCGACGCTAAGTCAGCCCCAGCATTTT. Protein product: CATSATLSQPQHF.

This sequence joins TRBV15 and TRBJ1-2; possible D gene TRBD1, 5 bases. This CDR3 is built from 15 residues. Trimming took off 0 bases at V and 5 bases at J, with 13 bases between the two ends. Germline V gene lookup returns CDR1 LNHNV and CDR2 YYDKDF (reference sequence). CDR3 nucleotides: TGTGCCACCAGCAGAGAAGGCAGGGTGAGATATGGCTACACCTTC. Its translation is CATSREGRVRYGYTF.